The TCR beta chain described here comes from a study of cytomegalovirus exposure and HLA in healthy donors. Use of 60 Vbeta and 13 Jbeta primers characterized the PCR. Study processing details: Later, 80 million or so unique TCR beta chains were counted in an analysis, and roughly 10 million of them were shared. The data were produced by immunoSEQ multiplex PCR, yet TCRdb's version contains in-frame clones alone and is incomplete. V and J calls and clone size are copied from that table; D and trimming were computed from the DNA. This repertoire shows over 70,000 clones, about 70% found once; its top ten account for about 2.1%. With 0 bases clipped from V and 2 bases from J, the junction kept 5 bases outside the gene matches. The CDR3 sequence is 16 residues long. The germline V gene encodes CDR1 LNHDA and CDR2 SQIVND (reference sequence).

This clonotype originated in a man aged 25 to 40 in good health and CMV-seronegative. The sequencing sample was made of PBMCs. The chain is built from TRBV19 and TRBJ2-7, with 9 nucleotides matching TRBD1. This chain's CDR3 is CASSIDYDRGTYEQYF. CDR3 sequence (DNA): TGTGCCAGTAGTATAGATTACGACAGGGGGACCTACGAGCAGTACTTC. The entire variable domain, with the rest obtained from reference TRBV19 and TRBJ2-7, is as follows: DGGITQSPKYLFRKEGQNVTLSCEQNLNHDAMYWYRQDPGQGLRLIYYSQIVNDFQKGDIAEGYSVSREKKESFPLTVTSAQKNPTAFYLCASSIDYDRGTYEQYFGPGTRLTVT.